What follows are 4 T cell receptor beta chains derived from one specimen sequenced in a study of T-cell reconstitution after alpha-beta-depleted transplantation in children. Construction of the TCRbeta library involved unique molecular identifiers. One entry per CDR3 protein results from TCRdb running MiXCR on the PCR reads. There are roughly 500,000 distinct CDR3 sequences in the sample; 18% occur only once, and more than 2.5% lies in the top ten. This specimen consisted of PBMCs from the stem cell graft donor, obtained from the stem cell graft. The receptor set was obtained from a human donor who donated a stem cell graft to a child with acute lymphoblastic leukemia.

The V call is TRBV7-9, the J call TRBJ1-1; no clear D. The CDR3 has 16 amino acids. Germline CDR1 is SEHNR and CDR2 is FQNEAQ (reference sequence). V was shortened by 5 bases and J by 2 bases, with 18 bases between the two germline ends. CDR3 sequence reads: CASSIRERFLNTEAFF. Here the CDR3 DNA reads TGTGCCAGCAGCATAAGGGAACGCTTTCTAAACACTGAAGCTTTCTTT. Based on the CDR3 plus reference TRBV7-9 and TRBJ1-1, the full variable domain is DTGVSQNPRHKITKRGQNVTFRCDPISEHNRLYWYRQTLGQGPEFLTYFQNEAQLEKSRLLSDRFSAERPKGSFSTLEIQRTEQGDSAMYLCASSIRERFLNTEAFFGQGTRLTVV.

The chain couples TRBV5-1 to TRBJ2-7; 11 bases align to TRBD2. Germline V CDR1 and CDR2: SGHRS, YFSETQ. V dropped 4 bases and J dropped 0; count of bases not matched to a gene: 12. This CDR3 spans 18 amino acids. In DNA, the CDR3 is TGCGCCAGCAGCCCGACTAGCGGGATTTCCAGGAGCTCCTACGAGCAGTACTTC. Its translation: CASSPTSGISRSSYEQYF.

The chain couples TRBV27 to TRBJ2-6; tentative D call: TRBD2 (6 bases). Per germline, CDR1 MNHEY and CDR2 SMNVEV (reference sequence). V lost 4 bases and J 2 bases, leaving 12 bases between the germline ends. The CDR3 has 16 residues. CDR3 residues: CASSWGVMAGANVLTF. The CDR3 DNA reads TGTGCCAGCAGTTGGGGGGTTATGGCTGGGGCCAACGTCCTGACTTTC. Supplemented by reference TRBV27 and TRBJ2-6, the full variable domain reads EAQVTQNPRYLITVTGKKLTVTCSQNMNHEYMSWYRQDPGLGLRQIYYSMNVEVTDKGDVPEGYKVSRKEKRNFPLILESPSPNQTSLYFCASSWGVMAGANVLTFGAGSRLTVL.

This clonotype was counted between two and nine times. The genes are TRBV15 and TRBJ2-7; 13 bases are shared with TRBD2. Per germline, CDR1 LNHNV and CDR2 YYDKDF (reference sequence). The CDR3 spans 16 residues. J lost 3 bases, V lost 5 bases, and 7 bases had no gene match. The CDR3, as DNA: TGTGCCACCAGCGGTACCTGGACTAGCGGGAGCTACGAGCAGTACTTC. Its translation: CATSGTWTSGSYEQYF. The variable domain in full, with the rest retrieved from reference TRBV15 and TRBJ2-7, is DAMVIQNPRYQVTQFGKPVTLSCSQTLNHNVMYWYQQKSSQAPKLLFHYYDKDFNNEADTPDNFQSRRPNTSFCFLDIRSPGLGDTAMYLCATSGTWTSGSYEQYFGPGTRLTVT.